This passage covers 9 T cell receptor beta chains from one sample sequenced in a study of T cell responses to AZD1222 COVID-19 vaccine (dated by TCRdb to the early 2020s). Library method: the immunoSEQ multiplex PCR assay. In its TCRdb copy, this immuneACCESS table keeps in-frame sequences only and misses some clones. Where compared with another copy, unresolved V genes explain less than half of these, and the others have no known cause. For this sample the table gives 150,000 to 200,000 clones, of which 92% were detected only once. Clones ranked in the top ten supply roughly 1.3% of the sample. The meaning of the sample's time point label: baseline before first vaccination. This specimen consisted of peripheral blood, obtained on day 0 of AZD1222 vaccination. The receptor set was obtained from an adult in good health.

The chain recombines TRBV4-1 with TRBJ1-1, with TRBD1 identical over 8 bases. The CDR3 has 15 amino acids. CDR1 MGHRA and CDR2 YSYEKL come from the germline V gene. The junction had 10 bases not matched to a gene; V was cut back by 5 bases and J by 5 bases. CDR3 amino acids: CASSTRTGNRTEAFF. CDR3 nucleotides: TGCGCCAGCAGCACGCGGACAGGGAATCGGACTGAAGCTTTCTTT.

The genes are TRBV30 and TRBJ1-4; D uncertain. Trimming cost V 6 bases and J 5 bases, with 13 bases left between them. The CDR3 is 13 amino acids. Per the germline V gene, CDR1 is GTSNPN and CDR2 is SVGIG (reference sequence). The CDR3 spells CACTAENNEKLFF. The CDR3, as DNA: TGTGCCTGTACAGCGGAGAACAATGAAAAACTGTTTTTT.

CDR3 DNA sequence: TGTGCCAGCAGTACCCGAGGAGGGCGTTACACCTTC. Amino acids: CASSTRGGRYTF. This rearrangement joins TRBV12-3 or TRBV12-4 to TRBJ1-2; D not certain. The ends were cut back, 5 bases at V and 11 bases at J, with 15 bases in the middle. This CDR3 contains 12 residues.

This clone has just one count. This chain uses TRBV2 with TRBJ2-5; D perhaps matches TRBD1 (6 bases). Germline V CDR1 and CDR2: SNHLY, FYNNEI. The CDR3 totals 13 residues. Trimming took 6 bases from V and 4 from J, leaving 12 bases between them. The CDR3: CASRPDRGETQYF. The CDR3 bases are TGTGCCAGCAGGCCGGACAGAGGAGAGACCCAGTACTTC. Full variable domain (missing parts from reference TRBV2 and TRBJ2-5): EPEVTQTPSHQVTQMGQEVILRCVPISNHLYFYWYRQILGQKVEFLVSFYNNEISEKSEIFDDQFSVERPDGSNFTLKIRSTKLEDSAMYFCASRPDRGETQYFGPGTRLLVL.

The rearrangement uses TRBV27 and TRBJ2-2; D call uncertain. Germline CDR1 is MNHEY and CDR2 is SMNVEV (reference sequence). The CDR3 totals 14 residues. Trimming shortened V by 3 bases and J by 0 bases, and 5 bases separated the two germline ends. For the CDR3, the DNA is TGTGCCAGCAGTTTCGCCTCGAACACCGGGGAGCTGTTTTTT. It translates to CASSFASNTGELFF.

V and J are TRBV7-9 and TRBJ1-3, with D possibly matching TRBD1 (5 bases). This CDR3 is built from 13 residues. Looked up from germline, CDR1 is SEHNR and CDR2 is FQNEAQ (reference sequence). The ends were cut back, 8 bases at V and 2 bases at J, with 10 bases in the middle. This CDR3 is CASDSNAGNTIYF. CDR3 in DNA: TGTGCCAGCGACAGTAACGCTGGAAACACCATATATTTT.

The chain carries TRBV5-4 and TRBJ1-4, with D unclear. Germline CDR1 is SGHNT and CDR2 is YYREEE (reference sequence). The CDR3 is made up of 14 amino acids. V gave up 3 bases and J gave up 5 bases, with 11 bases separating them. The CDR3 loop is CASSSRPNNEKLFF. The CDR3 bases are TGTGCCAGCAGCTCTCGACCCAACAATGAAAAACTGTTTTTT. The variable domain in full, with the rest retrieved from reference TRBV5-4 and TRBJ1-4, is ETGVTQSPTHLIKTRGQQVTLRCSSQSGHNTVSWYQQALGQGPQFIFQYYREEENGRGNFPPRFSGLQFPNYSSELNVNALELDDSALYLCASSSRPNNEKLFFGSGTQLSVL.

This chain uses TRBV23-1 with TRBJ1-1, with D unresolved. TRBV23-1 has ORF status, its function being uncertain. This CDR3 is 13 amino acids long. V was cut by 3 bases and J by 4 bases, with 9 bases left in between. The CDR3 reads CASSQGVGTEAFF. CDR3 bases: TGCGCCAGCAGTCAGGGAGTAGGCACTGAAGCTTTCTTT.

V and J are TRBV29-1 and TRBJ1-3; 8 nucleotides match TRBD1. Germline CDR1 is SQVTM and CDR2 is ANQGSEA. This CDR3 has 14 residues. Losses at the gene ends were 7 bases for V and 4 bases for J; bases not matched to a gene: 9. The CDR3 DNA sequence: TGCAGCGCGATGACAGGGGTTTTAGGAAACACCATATATTTT. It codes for CSAMTGVLGNTIYF.